These T cell receptor beta chains were read from a single sample in a study of T-cell reconstitution after alpha-beta-depleted transplantation in children. TCRdb independently ran MiXCR on the PCR reads; one entry per CDR3 protein. The sample lists about 200,000 distinct CDR3 sequences, around 8.4% occurring once. This material consisted of PBMCs, mostly from graft donor cells, taken 360 days after TCRalphabeta/CD19-depleted stem cell transplant. The source of these receptors is a male patient aged 2 to 9 who had a stem cell transplant for acute myeloid leukemia, so the T cells may come from the graft donor. The CDR3 runs from the conserved cysteine through the conserved F or W. The order of the fields is V gene, D gene, clone size, J gene, CDR3 protein, CDR3 DNA. The D gene is left open where the match is weak. Expanded clones get a size class; other rows say once, few or many, or leave the size out.

>TRBV7-2|.|.|TRBJ1-6
CASSLGAGRVSLHF
TGTGCCAGCAGCTTAGGTGCGGGCAGGGTATCCCTCCACTTT
>TRBV10-2|.|many|TRBJ2-5
CASSLRGASQETQYF
TGCGCCAGCAGCCTACGGGGGGCGTCCCAAGAGACCCAGTACTTC
>TRBV12-3/TRBV12-4|TRBD2|many|TRBJ2-5
CASSFLAAETQYF
TGTGCCAGCAGTTTTCTAGCGGCGGAGACCCAGTACTTC
>TRBV30|.|.|TRBJ1-1
CAWSAVAMNTEAFF
TGTGCCTGGAGTGCCGTGGCCATGAACACTGAAGCTTTCTTT
>TRBV7-9|.|many|TRBJ1-1
CASSRQVLFEAFF
TGTGCCAGCAGCCGACAGGTATTGTTTGAAGCTTTCTTT
>TRBV6-2/TRBV6-3|TRBD2|many|TRBJ2-1
CASSYVQRGFNEQFF
TGTGCCAGCAGTTACGTGCAGCGGGGGTTCAATGAGCAGTTCTTC
>TRBV6-2/TRBV6-3|.|many|TRBJ2-2
CASSYPEGTGITGELFF
TGTGCCAGCAGTTACCCCGAGGGTACCGGAATCACCGGGGAGCTGTTTTTT
>TRBV7-8|.|few|TRBJ1-2
CASSPGGATNYGYTF
TGTGCCAGCAGCCCCGGTGGGGCAACTAACTATGGCTACACCTTC
>TRBV5-1|.|few|TRBJ2-3
CASSLSPSLVTDTQYF
TGCGCCAGCAGCTTGTCCCCTAGCCTGGTGACAGATACGCAGTATTTT
>TRBV12-3/TRBV12-4|.|many|TRBJ2-5
CASSSNQRGETQYF
TGTGCCAGCAGTTCGAACCAACGAGGGGAGACCCAGTACTTC
>TRBV7-9|TRBD1|.|TRBJ1-2
CASSRPGGTGLNYGYTF
TGTGCCAGCAGCCGCCCCGGAGGGACAGGGCTCAACTATGGCTACACCTTC
>TRBV6-2/TRBV6-3|.|many|TRBJ2-2
CASGRVGELFF
TGTGCCAGCGGGCGGGTCGGGGAGCTGTTTTTT
>TRBV10-3|TRBD2|many|TRBJ2-7
CAISASSGSPYEQYF
TGTGCCATCAGTGCGAGTAGCGGGAGTCCCTACGAGCAGTACTTC
>TRBV28|TRBD2|few|TRBJ2-7
CASSSPGLAAYEQYF
TGTGCCAGCAGTTCCCCCGGACTAGCGGCCTACGAGCAGTACTTC
>TRBV7-2|.|.|TRBJ1-2
CASRIAGGNGYTF
TGTGCCAGCAGAATCGCAGGAGGAAATGGCTACACCTTC
>TRBV6-5|.|many|TRBJ2-7
CASSYSSLGNGYEQYF
TGTGCCAGCAGTTACTCATCGCTGGGGAATGGTTACGAGCAGTACTTC
>TRBV20-1|.|many|TRBJ2-3
CSARNSRSTDTQYF
TGCAGTGCTAGAAATTCCCGTAGCACAGATACGCAGTATTTT
>TRBV7-2|.|few|TRBJ2-2
CASRKGGGTGELFF
TGTGCCAGCCGGAAGGGGGGAGGGACCGGGGAGCTGTTTTTT
>TRBV6-6|TRBD1|.|TRBJ1-5
CASSNDRDQPQHF
TGTGCCAGCAGTAACGACAGGGATCAGCCCCAGCATTTT
>TRBV4-3|.|many|TRBJ2-1
CASSQDGGSGQFF
TGCGCCAGCAGCCAAGATGGGGGCAGCGGGCAGTTCTTC
>TRBV28|.|.|TRBJ1-2
CASSLLNYGYTF
TGTGCCAGCAGCTTACTTAACTATGGCTACACCTTC
>TRBV27|TRBD1|few|TRBJ2-3
CASSGTGGIADTQYF
TGTGCCAGCAGTGGGACAGGGGGCATCGCAGATACGCAGTATTTT
>TRBV5-1|.|.|TRBJ1-2
CASSLVVGGRGYGYTF
TGCGCCAGCAGCTTGGTTGTAGGGGGAAGGGGCTATGGCTACACCTTC
>TRBV20-1|.|.|TRBJ2-3
CSALRPLGSTDTQYF
TGCAGTGCTCTACGACCTCTCGGGAGCACAGATACGCAGTATTTT
>TRBV4-2|.|.|TRBJ2-7
CASSSGGPYEQYF
TGTGCCAGCAGCTCGGGGGGCCCCTACGAGCAGTACTTC
>TRBV9|TRBD2|few|TRBJ2-1
CASSVGLAGGPYNEQFF
TGTGCCAGCAGCGTAGGTCTAGCGGGGGGCCCCTACAATGAGCAGTTCTTC
>TRBV14|.|many|TRBJ2-1
CASSQVGGITYNEQFF
TGTGCCAGCAGCCAAGTTGGTGGGATTACCTACAATGAGCAGTTCTTC
>TRBV12-3/TRBV12-4|TRBD1|many|TRBJ2-3
CASCFSRDRQYF
TGTGCCAGCTGTTTCAGCCGGGACAGGCAGTATTTT
>TRBV4-2|TRBD2|once|TRBJ2-5
CASSQESSGSHETQYF
TGTGCCAGCAGCCAAGAGTCTAGCGGGAGTCATGAGACCCAGTACTTC
>TRBV11-2|.|few|TRBJ1-4
CASSPLTGEKLFF
TGTGCCAGCAGCCCCCTAACGGGTGAAAAACTGTTTTTT
>TRBV7-3|TRBD1|.|TRBJ2-5
CASSLAGGTGQETQYF
TGTGCCAGCAGCTTAGCAGGGGGGACAGGACAAGAGACCCAGTACTTC
>TRBV6-5|.|few|TRBJ2-5
CASSYPTGTQYF
TGTGCCAGCAGTTACCCCACAGGGACCCAGTACTTC
>TRBV4-2|TRBD2|few|TRBJ2-7
CASSRGLAGVSYEQYF
TGTGCCAGCAGCCGAGGACTAGCGGGCGTATCCTACGAGCAGTACTTC
>TRBV15|.|many|TRBJ2-1
CATRTVPRDNEQFF
TGTGCCACCAGAACAGTGCCGAGGGACAATGAGCAGTTCTTC
>TRBV4-1|.|.|TRBJ2-6
CASSQESGANVLTF
TGCGCCAGCAGCCAAGAATCTGGGGCCAACGTCCTGACTTTC